Below are 30 T cell receptor beta chains sequenced from a single sample in a study of human CD8 memory T cell subsets. Sequencing libraries of TCR beta were made by UMI-labeled 5' RACE. No DNA is given; TCRdb re-called the 5' RACE reads and lists each CDR3 protein once. This table lists more than 10,000 distinct CDR3 sequences. The sample taken for sequencing was CD8+ stem-like memory T cells (TSCM and TCM) sorted from PBMCs. Subset of the sample: stem-like memory CD8 T cells (TSTEM), CCR7+ PD-1- TIGIT-. The receptors were sampled from a human donor in good health.

Measured by frequency, this clonotype is medium-sized. The chain joins TRBV9 to TRBJ1-3. The germline V gene has CDR1 SGDLS and CDR2 YYNGEE. This CDR3 region has 13 residues. Here the CDR3 reads CASSPPVQNTIYF.

The J gene is TRBJ1-4, the V gene TRBV9; the D call of TRBD1 rests on TCRdb alone, since no DNA is present to check it. The CDR3 is 16 amino acids. The germline CDR1 and CDR2 sequences are SGDLS and YYNGEE. The CDR3 is CASSVAGTGGNEKLFF.

This chain connects TRBV6-6 to TRBJ2-3; TCRdb reports TRBD2, a call that lacks DNA to check it against. Germline CDR1 reads MNHNY; CDR2 reads SVGAGI (reference sequence). The CDR3 spans 19 residues. The CDR3 sequence: CASSYPTRASGPATDTQYF.

The V gene is TRBV6-5, the J gene TRBJ1-5; TCRdb gives TRBD1 as the D gene, but with no DNA this cannot be confirmed. CDR1 and CDR2 (germline): MNHEY, SVGAGI. CDR3 length: 14 residues. CDR3 region: CASSSRAGHQPQHF.

The chain couples TRBV27 to TRBJ1-1. The length of the CDR3 is 12 residues. Germline-derived CDR1 and CDR2 are MNHEY and SMNVEV (reference sequence). The CDR3 protein is CASSSSGTEAFF.

The chain carries TRBV7-2 and TRBJ2-5; TCRdb proposes TRBD2, but this gene call is untestable without DNA. The CDR3 runs to 16 residues. Germline V CDR1 and CDR2: SGHTA, FQGNSA. CDR3 in amino acids: CASSLLIAGGGETQYF.

Frequency places this clonotype as medium-sized (0.01 to 0.1%). The chain links TRBV5-1 to TRBJ2-7; TCRdb selects TRBD1, and the lack of DNA leaves this call unchecked. The CDR3 has 15 residues. CDR1 SGHRS and CDR2 YFSETQ come from the germline V gene. Here the CDR3 reads CASSPGQGAPYEQYF.

V gene TRBV4-1 combines with J gene TRBJ1-5; without DNA, the TCRdb call of TRBD1 cannot be checked. Germline assignment: CDR1 MGHRA and CDR2 YSYEKL. CDR3 length: 16 amino acids. CDR3 protein: CASSQDEGRGYQPQHF.

The rearrangement joins TRBV29-1 to TRBJ2-7; the D gene TCRdb calls, TRBD1, cannot be checked with no DNA. Germline loops: CDR1 SQVTM, CDR2 ANQGSEA. The CDR3 loop spans 13 amino acids. The CDR3 reads CSGRQSSGDEQYF.

V is TRBV3-1 and J is TRBJ1-2. Germline assignment: CDR1 LGHDT and CDR2 YNNKEL (reference sequence). This CDR3 contains 14 residues. The CDR3 here is CASSQAQGDYGYTF. Filled out from reference TRBV3-1 and TRBJ1-2, the complete variable domain reads DTAVSQTPKYLVTQMGNDKSIKCEQNLGHDTMYWYKQDSKKFLKIMFSYNNKELIINETVPNRFSPKSPDKAHLNLHINSLELGDSAVYFCASSQAQGDYGYTFGSGTRLTVV.

The genes are TRBV11-2 and TRBJ2-7; TCRdb picks TRBD2, but there is no DNA to check that call. The CDR3 runs to 15 residues. Germline V lookup: CDR1 SGHAT, CDR2 FQNNGV. The CDR3 spells CASSPGLAGVWEQYF.

The rearrangement uses TRBV13 and TRBJ2-7; TCRdb gives TRBD2 as the D gene, but with no DNA this cannot be confirmed. Germline CDR1 and CDR2: PRHDT and FYEKMQ (reference sequence). The CDR3 contains 13 residues. CDR3 residues: CASSGLARYEQYF.

The chain is built from TRBV7-3 and TRBJ2-7; with no DNA, the TCRdb D assignment of TRBD2 cannot be verified. The CDR3 is 14 amino acids. Germline CDR1 and CDR2: SGHTA and FQGTGA. This chain's CDR3 is CASSLLGSGSEQYF.

CDR3 region: CASSLWSQGGDIQYF. The chain links TRBV5-1 to TRBJ2-4; the D call from TCRdb, TRBD2, cannot be confirmed without DNA. Germline CDR1 SGHRS, CDR2 YFSETQ. This CDR3 spans 15 amino acids. Based on the CDR3 plus reference TRBV5-1 and TRBJ2-4, the full variable domain is KAGVTQTPRYLIKTRGQQVTLSCSPISGHRSVSWYQQTPGQGLQFLFEYFSETQRNKGNFPGRFSGRQFSNSRSEMNVSTLELGDSALYLCASSLWSQGGDIQYFGAGTRLSVL.

Judged by frequency, this clonotype is medium-sized. This rearrangement joins TRBV28 to TRBJ2-7. The CDR3 totals 11 residues. Looked up from germline, CDR1 is MDHEN and CDR2 is SYDVKM. The CDR3 sequence: CAITSGYEQYF.

The chain recombines TRBV6-1 with TRBJ2-1; no DNA is available, so the TRBD2 call from TCRdb remains unchecked. Germline loops: CDR1 MNHNS, CDR2 SASEGT. There are 17 residues in the CDR3. CDR3 in amino acids: CASSEAREGGDYNEQFF.

The chain recombines TRBV12-3 or TRBV12-4 with TRBJ1-5; TCRdb outputs TRBD1, but without DNA this stays unchecked. The CDR3 runs 14 residues. The CDR3 reads CASRTGGSNQPQHF.

V and J are TRBV27 and TRBJ2-7; TCRdb lists TRBD2, though no DNA is available to test this call. The length of the CDR3 is 15 residues. Germline V CDR1 and CDR2: MNHEY, SMNVEV (reference sequence). CDR3 residues: CASSSGGARIYEQYF.

J is TRBJ2-3 and V is TRBV18; there is no DNA to check the TCRdb D call of TRBD1. Germline V gene lookup returns CDR1 KGHSH and CDR2 LQKENI. The CDR3 runs to 20 residues. The CDR3 loop reads CASSRAGDVDGETPTDTQYF.

The gene calls are TRBV10-3 and TRBJ2-5; TCRdb designates TRBD2, a call that cannot be tested without DNA. The germline V gene has CDR1 ENHRY and CDR2 SYGVKD. CDR3 size: 17 residues. The CDR3: CAISDPTSGGYQETQYF.

The rearrangement uses TRBV6-5 and TRBJ2-1; with no DNA, the TCRdb D assignment of TRBD1 cannot be verified. This CDR3 has 15 residues. Germline V CDR1 and CDR2: MNHEY, SVGAGI. The CDR3 protein is CATQNRQAGENEQFF.

CDR3 loop: CASREGFEQYF. The V call is TRBV12-3 or TRBV12-4, the J call TRBJ2-7; TCRdb's D call of TRBD2 is untestable without DNA. The CDR3 covers 11 residues.

The gene calls are TRBV11-3 and TRBJ2-3. From germline, CDR1 is SGHNT and CDR2 YENEEA. There are 13 residues in the CDR3. The chain's CDR3 is CASSFLDGDTQYF.

This sequence joins TRBV5-3 and TRBJ2-7; TCRdb's D gene call, TRBD1, goes unchecked for lack of DNA. TRBV5-3 is identified as an open reading frame with a role that is uncertain. This CDR3 region has 16 residues. The CDR3 here is CARSLIPGTPPYEQYF.

This chain joins TRBV23-1 and TRBJ2-7; TCRdb calls TRBD2, which cannot be checked without DNA. TRBV23-1 is noted as an ORF with a role that remains uncertain. CDR3 size: 15 residues. The CDR3 is CASRPKLAGSYEQYF.

This rearrangement joins TRBV28 to TRBJ1-5; TCRdb gives TRBD1 as the D gene, but with no DNA this cannot be confirmed. This CDR3 is 13 amino acids long. CDR1 is MDHEN, CDR2 SYDVKM, per germline. This CDR3 is CASRGTGYQPQHF.

This chain joins TRBV28 and TRBJ2-3; the D call of TRBD1 rests on TCRdb alone, since no DNA is present to check it. Germline-derived CDR1 and CDR2 are MDHEN and SYDVKM. CDR3 length equals 15 residues. CDR3 sequence: CASSLGTGGRHTQYF. The variable domain in full, with the rest retrieved from reference TRBV28 and TRBJ2-3, is DVKVTQSSRYLVKRTGEKVFLECVQDMDHENMFWYRQDPGLGLRLIYFSYDVKMKEKGDIPEGYSVSREKKERFSLILESASTNQTSMYLCASSLGTGGRHTQYFGPGTRLTVL.

The rearrangement links TRBV27 to TRBJ2-5; the TCRdb D gene call, TRBD2, has no DNA to confirm it. This CDR3 has 17 residues. CDR1 is MNHEY and CDR2 is SMNVEV in the germline V gene (reference sequence). CDR3: CASSTKPGLAFQETQYF.

This clonotype shows up as medium-sized (0.01 to 0.1%) by frequency. The chain uses TRBV29-1 and TRBJ2-2; TCRdb's D gene call, TRBD1, goes unchecked for lack of DNA. Germline V CDR1 and CDR2: SQVTM, ANQGSEA. This CDR3 has 12 amino acids. The CDR3 region is CSVKTGGRELFF.

V is TRBV6-6 and J is TRBJ2-1. Per the germline V gene, CDR1 is MNHNY and CDR2 is SVGAGI (reference sequence). CDR3 length: 13 amino acids. The CDR3 is CATSPYNYNEQFF.